This T cell receptor (beta chain) was identified during a study of memory CD4+ T cells and cytomegalovirus serostatus. Turning to the study itself: This sample comes from healthy Belgian adults, 9 CMV seropositive, 24 seronegative. General study points: Each of roughly 65 CMV-associated TCRbeta sequences occurred in one to five individuals.

For this clone: Its cognate antigen is unknown.

The sort gate was single viable CD3+CD4+CD8-CD45RO+ cells for memory CD4+ T cells. Serum IgG to CMV pp150, pp28, p38 and p52 defined serostatus. After thawing, CD4+ T cells were positively selected. Repertoires were generated with immunoSEQ multiplex PCR, while TCRdb's copy carries only in-frame clones and drops some. Of 35,000 to 50,000 clones listed, 65% to 85% are singletons. Sequenced sample: memory CD4+ T cells from blood. This TCR came from an adult in good health and CMV-seronegative.

In nucleotides, the CDR3 is TGTGCCAGCAGACGTACAGGCGAGCAGTACTTC. Its protein is CASRRTGEQYF. The rearrangement joins TRBV6-6 to TRBJ2-7, with D perhaps matching TRBD1 (5 bases). There are 11 residues in the CDR3. Between the trimmed V and J ends, which lost 6 bases and 6 bases, there was a span of 9 bases. Germline CDR1 and CDR2: MNHNY and SVGAGI (reference sequence).